This TCR beta chain was identified during a study of T cell changes during pregnancy in multiple sclerosis. The CDR3 consists of 11 residues. The germline gives CDR1 GTSNPN, CDR2 SVGIG (reference sequence). The germline V and J ends were trimmed by 2 bases and 5 bases, with 6 bases remaining between them. TCRdb's table, derived via immunoSEQ multiplex PCR, lists solely in-frame clones and lacks some. The sample shows about 49,000 clones, 85% to 95% of them seen only once. J is TRBJ1-2 and V is TRBV30; D not resolved. The sequencing used peripheral blood, collected after pregnancy. The origin of this receptor is a female donor with multiple sclerosis, enrolled in a pregnancy study. The CDR3 DNA reads TGTGCCTGGAGTAAAGCGTATGGCTACACCTTC. Its protein product is CAWSKAYGYTF.